The source of this T cell receptor (beta chain) is a study of Ad26.COV2.S vaccination and SARS-CoV-2 variants. Libraries were prepared by immunoSEQ multiplex PCR; TCRdb keeps only in-frame clonotypes and omits some of them. The table shows approximately 420,000 clones, with 88% occurring only once. V shed 3 bases and J shed 6 bases, with 9 bases lying between them. The CDR3 length is 12 residues. CDR1 SGHAT and CDR2 FQNNGV come from the germline V gene. The treatment here: 15 to 20 received Ad26.COV2.S at low or high dose, single or two shots; about 5 received placebo; per-sample allocation not given. Samples were taken on day 63 after the first vaccine or placebo injection. Regarding this clone: Its target is unknown.

Study-wide results and caveats: Vaccine and placebo groups showed comparable non-spike TCR breadth. Total T cell responses may have been underestimated by the TCR breadth and depth analyses. Post-vaccination spike-specific CD8+ and CD4+ T cell responses reportedly had substantial breadth.

This chain joins TRBV11-2 and TRBJ2-7; D is perhaps TRBD1 (5 bases). This specimen consisted of peripheral blood, obtained in a trial of Ad26.COV2.S vaccine versus placebo. The sequence was obtained from a person aged 18 to 59 who received the Ad26.COV2.S COVID-19 vaccine or a placebo. The CDR3 region is CASSFVQGEQYF. The CDR3 DNA reads TGTGCCAGCAGCTTCGTCCAGGGCGAGCAGTACTTC.